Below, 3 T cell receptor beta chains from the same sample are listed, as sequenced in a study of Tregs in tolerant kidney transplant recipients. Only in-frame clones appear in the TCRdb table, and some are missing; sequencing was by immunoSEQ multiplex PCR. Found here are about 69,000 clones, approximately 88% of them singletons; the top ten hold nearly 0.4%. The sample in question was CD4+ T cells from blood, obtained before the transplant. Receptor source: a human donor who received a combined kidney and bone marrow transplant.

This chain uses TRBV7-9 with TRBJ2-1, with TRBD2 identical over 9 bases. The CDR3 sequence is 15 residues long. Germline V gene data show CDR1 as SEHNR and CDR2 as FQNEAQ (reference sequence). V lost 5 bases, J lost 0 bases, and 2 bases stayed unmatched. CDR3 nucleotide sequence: TGTGCCAGCAGCCGTAGCGGGAGCTCCTACAATGAGCAGTTCTTC. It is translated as CASSRSGSSYNEQFF.

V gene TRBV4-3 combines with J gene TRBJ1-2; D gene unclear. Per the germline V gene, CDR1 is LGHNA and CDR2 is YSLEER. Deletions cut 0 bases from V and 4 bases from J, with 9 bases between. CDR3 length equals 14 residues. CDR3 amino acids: CASSQDEAPYGYTF. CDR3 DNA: TGCGCCAGCAGCCAAGACGAGGCCCCCTATGGCTACACCTTC.

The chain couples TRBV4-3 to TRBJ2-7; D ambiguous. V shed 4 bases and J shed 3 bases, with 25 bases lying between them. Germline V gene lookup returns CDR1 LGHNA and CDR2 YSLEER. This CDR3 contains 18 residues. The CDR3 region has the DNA TGCGCCAGCAGCCCCGCCACAGCTGCCTACCCCATCAACTACGAGCAGTACTTC. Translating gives CASSPATAAYPINYEQYF.